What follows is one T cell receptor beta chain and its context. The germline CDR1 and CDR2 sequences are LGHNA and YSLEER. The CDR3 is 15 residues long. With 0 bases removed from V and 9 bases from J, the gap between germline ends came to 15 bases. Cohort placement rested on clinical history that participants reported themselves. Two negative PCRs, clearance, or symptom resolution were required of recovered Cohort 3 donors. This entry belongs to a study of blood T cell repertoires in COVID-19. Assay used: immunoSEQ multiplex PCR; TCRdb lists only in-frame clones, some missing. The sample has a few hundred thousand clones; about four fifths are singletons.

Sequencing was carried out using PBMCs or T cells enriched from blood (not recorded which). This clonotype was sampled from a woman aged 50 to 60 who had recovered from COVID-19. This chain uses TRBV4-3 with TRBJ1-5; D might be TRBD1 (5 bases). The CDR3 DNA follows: TGCGCCAGCAGCCAAGATATGGGGCTCGTATCGCCCCAGCATTTT. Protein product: CASSQDMGLVSPQHF.